This T cell receptor (beta chain) was documented in a study of T cell repertoires in aging, cancer and after chemotherapy (dated by TCRdb to between 2018 and 2021). For the wider study: Six donor age groups were covered, ranging from 30 or younger up to 70 or older, and each group contained at least three individuals. Control TCR repertoires from healthy donors were recorded over several months to years, and clear clonal overlap was observed across re-sampling. In total, the full dataset held millions of TCR reads. The study profiled peripheral blood TCR beta repertoires from healthy donors and cancer patients to examine immunoaging and T cell reconstitution after chemotherapy. Alongside under 100 healthy donors serving as a reference group, the cohort included some 220 cancer patients, of whom approximately 94 had hematological cancers and more than 120 had solid cancers.

Instead of sorted cells or RNA, genomic DNA extracted from peripheral blood served as the source for amplifying TCR beta rearrangements. The sample holds a few counts of this clonotype. The antigen it binds to is not known. No base quality values were provided; no much bigger clone lies one nucleotide off. Trimming removed 1 base from V and 4 bases from J, leaving 6 bases between the germline ends. From the germline V gene (reference sequence), CDR1 is SGHKS and CDR2 is YYEKEE. CDR3 length: 13 amino acids, cysteine to phenylalanine. The sequence is cut down to CDR3 DNA, 39 bases in frame from base 1. Paper-wide results and their limitations: In healthy donors, the decline in TCR diversity with age was mainly due to loss of richness, whereas in cancer patients loss of evenness also played a role. Median generation probability increased over the chemotherapy interval in both cancer cohorts, suggesting repertoire reconstitution through rebound thymic output. According to the authors, the repertoire data do not allow conclusions to be drawn about immunological memory after chemotherapy. Compared with age-matched healthy donors, untreated patients with either hematological or solid cancers had significantly lower TCR diversity in the blood along with higher clonality.

Rearranged TRB sequences spanning V, D and J segments were amplified in a multiplex touch-down PCR with a mixed TRB-A/B primer pool. Illumina adapters and sample indices were attached to the amplicons through two consecutive PCR reactions run with Phusion HS II polymerase. Amplicons were gel-purified with the NucleoSpin Gel and PCR Clean-up kit, then checked with Qubit and an Agilent 2100 Bioanalyzer. Sequencing of the libraries was done on an Illumina MiSeq with paired-end, single-indexed 600-cycle runs. As for how the authors treated the data: MiXCR versions 2.12 and 3.0.5 were used to process TRB sequences. A clone was defined as each unique CDR3 nucleotide sequence, and only productive sequences supported by at least two reads were kept. The repertoire metrics were Shannon diversity, evenness, clonality (calculated as one minus evenness), and diversity profiles parameterized by alpha from 0 to 5. The IGoR algorithm was used to compute generation probabilities of clones in paired pre- and post-chemotherapy samples. TCRdb reworked the public reads: Q25 trimming with fastp, MiXCR clone assembly, productive beta chains retained. Records with the same CDR3 protein are collapsed into one entry carrying the most frequent genes and DNA. The authors' filters were not applied to this entry. A total of about 12,000 distinct CDR3 sequences appear in this sample, roughly 32% of them only once. The biggest ten clones account for around 10% of the sample.

Sequenced input: blood. The chain links TRBV5-5 with TRBJ2-1, with the D gene not confidently named. The TCR sequence derives from a human donor in good health. The donor label of this sample is uncertain. The CDR3 in this case is CASSLPGYNEQFF. The nucleotide sequence reads as follows: TGTGCCAGCAGCTTGCCAGGATACAATGAGCAGTTCTTC.